These T cell receptor beta chains were read from a single sample in a study of OX40 agonist ivuxolimab in advanced cancers. The data were produced by immunoSEQ multiplex PCR, yet TCRdb's version contains in-frame clones alone and is incomplete. Of tens of thousands of clones in the sample, roughly 86% are singletons; the top ten hold 10% to 12%. Here the sequenced sample was CD4+ or CD8+ T cells sorted from blood, taken in a trial of the OX40 agonist ivuxolimab. These receptors came from an adult with an advanced solid tumor such as melanoma, head and neck, liver or kidney cancer. Both conserved end residues are part of each CDR3. The D gene is left open where the match is weak. Expanded clones are given a class, and other clones once, few, many or no size at all.

DNA,CDR3,V,D,size,J
TGTGCCAGCAGCGCCGGTAGGGCTGGAAACACCATATATTTT,CASSAGRAGNTIYF,TRBV5-6,-,-,TRBJ1-3
TGTGCCAGCAGCTCCCGGACCCGACTCGGAGCTTTCTTT,CASSSRTRLGAFF,TRBV7-9,-,-,TRBJ1-1
TGTGCCAGCAGCTTGCCCGGACAGGGGATCACCTACGAGCAGTACTTC,CASSLPGQGITYEQYF,TRBV11-1,TRBD1,-,TRBJ2-7
TGTGCCAGCAGCCAAGTCCTGACTCCTGTCTGGGAGCAGTTCTTC,CASSQVLTPVWEQFF,TRBV14,-,-,TRBJ2-1
TGTGCCAGCAGCCCACCGACCGGGGGTGGAGAGGGAAACACCATATATTTT,CASSPPTGGGEGNTIYF,TRBV7-9,-,-,TRBJ1-3
TGTGCCAGCAGCCGGGGACTAGCGGGGGTCCTCTACAATGAGCAGTTCTTC,CASSRGLAGVLYNEQFF,TRBV7-6,TRBD2,-,TRBJ2-1
TGTGCCAGCAGCTTAGGAGGGGGTGAAGCTTTCTTT,CASSLGGGEAFF,TRBV7-2,-,-,TRBJ1-1
TGTGCCAGCAGTTTATCTGGCGATTACGAGCAGTACTTC,CASSLSGDYEQYF,TRBV27,-,-,TRBJ2-7
TGCGCCAGCAGCCCTACGCGGGACAGGAGGTACGAGCAGTACTTC,CASSPTRDRRYEQYF,TRBV5-1,TRBD1,-,TRBJ2-7
TGTGCCCGCCCGGCGGACTCTGAATATGGCTACACCTTC,CARPADSEYGYTF,TRBV30,-,-,TRBJ1-2
TGTGCCAGCGGGACAGGGGGAGAAAACATTCAGTACTTC,CASGTGGENIQYF,TRBV10-3,TRBD1,-,TRBJ2-4
TGTGCCAGCAGCGTAGGAAAGGATACCTACGAGCAGTACTTC,CASSVGKDTYEQYF,TRBV9,-,-,TRBJ2-7
TGTGCCAGCAGCGCGGGACAGGGGTGGAATATGAACACTGAAGCTTTCTTT,CASSAGQGWNMNTEAFF,TRBV7-2,TRBD1,once,TRBJ1-1
TGTGCCAGCAGTGAAGACAGGACCACTAACTATGGCTACACCTTC,CASSEDRTTNYGYTF,TRBV2,-,-,TRBJ1-2
TGTGCCAGCAGCCCCCGGGGGGCCTACAATGAGCAGTTCTTC,CASSPRGAYNEQFF,TRBV9,TRBD2,-,TRBJ2-1
TGTGCCAGCAGCGCCCCCCGGGACAGGGGACTAAGAAACACCATATATTTT,CASSAPRDRGLRNTIYF,TRBV9,TRBD1,-,TRBJ1-3
TGTGCCAGCAGTGGGGTGGCAGGGGGCATCTATGGCTACACCTTC,CASSGVAGGIYGYTF,TRBV6-5,TRBD1,-,TRBJ1-2
TGTGCCAGCAGTTTACGGGACTCACGAAAACTGTTTTTT,CASSLRDSRKLFF,TRBV28,-,-,TRBJ1-4
TGTGCCAGTAGTTCGGACAGGGCCTACGAGCAGTACTTC,CASSSDRAYEQYF,TRBV19,TRBD1,-,TRBJ2-7
TGTGCCAGCCCACCATCGGGGGGGGAACATTGCTTC,CASPPSGGEHCF,TRBV27,TRBD2,-,TRBJ2-7
TGTGCCAGCAGCCAAGGAACCCAAAGCACAGATACGCAGTATTTT,CASSQGTQSTDTQYF,TRBV11-3,-,-,TRBJ2-3
TGTGCCAGCCGCGACACAGGGTCACTCTCCTACGAGCAGTACTTC,CASRDTGSLSYEQYF,TRBV14,-,once,TRBJ2-7
TGTGCCAGCAGATCAGGACAGCACTATGGCTACACCTTC,CASRSGQHYGYTF,TRBV9,-,-,TRBJ1-2
TGTGCCAGCAGCCCCCTAAGGGGGGAGGGCTGGAATGAGCAGTTCTTC,CASSPLRGEGWNEQFF,TRBV14,-,-,TRBJ2-1
TGTGCCAGCGCCGATCCCACCCGCCCTGATACGCAGTATTTT,CASADPTRPDTQYF,TRBV5-4,-,-,TRBJ2-3
TGTGCCAGCAGTCGGACTAGCGGAACCTACGAGCAGTACTTC,CASSRTSGTYEQYF,TRBV27,TRBD2,-,TRBJ2-7
TGCGCCAGCAGCCTAGCGACAGGGGTAGAGACCCAGTACTTC,CASSLATGVETQYF,TRBV5-1,TRBD1,-,TRBJ2-5
TGTGCCAGTAGTTGGTCGGGGGCGTCGAACACTGAAGCTTTCTTT,CASSWSGASNTEAFF,TRBV19,-,-,TRBJ1-1
TGTGCCAGCAGTTTACTCCCGGGACAGGGCCGGGAGCTGTTTTTT,CASSLLPGQGRELFF,TRBV28,TRBD1,once,TRBJ2-2
TGCGCCAGCAGCTTGAGTGTGATGGGGAGGAAGAACACTGAAGCTTTCTTT,CASSLSVMGRKNTEAFF,TRBV5-1,-,once,TRBJ1-1
TGTGCCAGCAGCTTAGCAACAGGGGGCTCCTACGAGCAGTACTTC,CASSLATGGSYEQYF,TRBV7-6,TRBD1,-,TRBJ2-7
TGTGCCAGCAGCCCAGGGTTTACTAACTATGGCTACACCTTC,CASSPGFTNYGYTF,TRBV6-5,-,-,TRBJ1-2
TGTGCCAGCAGTCGGGGCACCGGGGAGCTGTTTTTT,CASSRGTGELFF,TRBV27,-,-,TRBJ2-2
TGCGCCAGCAGCCAAGATAGGGGGAATCATCCTGGAAACACCATATATTTT,CASSQDRGNHPGNTIYF,TRBV4-3,-,-,TRBJ1-3
TGTGCCAGCAGCCAAGAGGCTCCGGGACTAGCGGGAGGGCCCAGGAGCTCCTACAATGAGCAGTTCTTC,CASSQEAPGLAGGPRSSYNEQFF,TRBV14,TRBD2,-,TRBJ2-1
TGTGCCACCCCGGGCGTCCCCCATGAGCAGTTCTTC,CATPGVPHEQFF,TRBV13,-,-,TRBJ2-1
TGCGCCAGCAGCTTGGCCGGCAGGGATGCAGATACGCAGTATTTT,CASSLAGRDADTQYF,TRBV5-1,-,-,TRBJ2-3